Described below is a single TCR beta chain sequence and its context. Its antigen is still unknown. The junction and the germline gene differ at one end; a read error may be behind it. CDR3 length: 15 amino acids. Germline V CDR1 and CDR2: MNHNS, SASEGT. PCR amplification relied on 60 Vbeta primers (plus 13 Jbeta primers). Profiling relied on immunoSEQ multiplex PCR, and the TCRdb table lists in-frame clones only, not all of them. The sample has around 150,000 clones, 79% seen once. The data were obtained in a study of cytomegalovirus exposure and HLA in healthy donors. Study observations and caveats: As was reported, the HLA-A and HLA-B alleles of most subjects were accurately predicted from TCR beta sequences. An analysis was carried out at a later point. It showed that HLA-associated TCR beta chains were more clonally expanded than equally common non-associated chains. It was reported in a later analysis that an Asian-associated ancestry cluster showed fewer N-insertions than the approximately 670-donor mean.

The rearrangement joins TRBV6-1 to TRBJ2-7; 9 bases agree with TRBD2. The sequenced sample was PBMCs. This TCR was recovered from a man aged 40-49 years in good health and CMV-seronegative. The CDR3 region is CAGSERLAGSYEQYF. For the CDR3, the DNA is TGTGCCGGCAGTGAAAGGCTAGCGGGATCCTACGAGCAGTACTTC.